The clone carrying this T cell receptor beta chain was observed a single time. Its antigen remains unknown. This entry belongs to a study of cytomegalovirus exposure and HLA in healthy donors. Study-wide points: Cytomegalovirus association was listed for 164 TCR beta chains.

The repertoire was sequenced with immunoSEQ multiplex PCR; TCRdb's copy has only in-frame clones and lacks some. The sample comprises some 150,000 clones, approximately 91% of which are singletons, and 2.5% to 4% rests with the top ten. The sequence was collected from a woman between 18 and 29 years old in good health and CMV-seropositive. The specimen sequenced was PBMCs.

The DNA of the CDR3 is TGTGCCAGCAGCTGGGGACTAGCGGAGACCCAGTACTTC. It specifies CASSWGLAETQYF. This chain uses TRBV5-6 with TRBJ2-5; 10 nucleotides line up with TRBD2. Germline CDR1 SGHDT, CDR2 YYEEEE. The ends lost 3 bases at V and 5 bases at J; junction bases unmatched: 1. The CDR3 contains 13 residues.